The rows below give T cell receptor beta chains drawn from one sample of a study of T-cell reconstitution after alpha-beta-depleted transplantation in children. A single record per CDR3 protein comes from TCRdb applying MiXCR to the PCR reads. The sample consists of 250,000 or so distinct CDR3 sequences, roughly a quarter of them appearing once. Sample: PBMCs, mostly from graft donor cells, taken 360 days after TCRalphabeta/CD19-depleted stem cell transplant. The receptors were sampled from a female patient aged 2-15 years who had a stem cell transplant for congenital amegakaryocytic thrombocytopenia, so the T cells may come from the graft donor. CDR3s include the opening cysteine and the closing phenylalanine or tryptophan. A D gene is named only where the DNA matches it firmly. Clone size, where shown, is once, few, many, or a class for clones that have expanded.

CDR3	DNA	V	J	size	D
CASSPWGGNYNEQFF	TGTGCCAGCAGCCCGTGGGGGGGTAATTACAATGAGCAGTTCTTC	TRBV7-9	TRBJ2-1	few	TRBD2
CASSQSHYRVGHAYEAFF	TGTGCCAGCAGCCAATCCCATTACAGAGTAGGACACGCTTATGAAGCTTTCTTT	TRBV3-1	TRBJ1-1	.	.
CASSFLAGGYEQYF	TGTGCCAGCAGCTTTTTAGCGGGGGGTTACGAGCAGTACTTC	TRBV7-2	TRBJ2-7	few	TRBD2
CASAKGKNTEAFF	TGTGCCAGCGCCAAGGGTAAGAACACTGAAGCTTTCTTT	TRBV6-1	TRBJ1-1	few	.
CASSPRPSWSSYEQYF	TGTGCCAGCTCACCACGGCCTTCATGGAGCTCCTACGAGCAGTACTTC	TRBV18	TRBJ2-7	.	.
CASSYQGMDNEQFF	TGTGCCAGCAGTTACCAGGGGATGGACAATGAGCAGTTCTTC	TRBV6-5	TRBJ2-1	few	.
CSVEGGRFAYNEQFF	TGCAGCGTTGAAGGCGGGAGGTTTGCCTACAATGAGCAGTTCTTC	TRBV29-1	TRBJ2-1	many	TRBD2
CSAREHEGTLAEQYF	TGCAGTGCTAGAGAGCATGAAGGTACTCTAGCCGAGCAGTACTTC	TRBV20-1	TRBJ2-7	few	.
CASSFLRLAGGPNNEQFF	TGTGCCAGCAGTTTCCTCCGACTAGCGGGAGGGCCGAACAATGAGCAGTTCTTC	TRBV27	TRBJ2-1	.	TRBD2
CAWSVLAGRGFNNEQFF	TGTGCCTGGAGTGTACTAGCGGGGCGCGGGTTTAACAATGAGCAGTTCTTC	TRBV30	TRBJ2-1	few	TRBD2
CASSLGGKTDTQYF	TGTGCCAGCAGTTTGGGGGGAAAGACAGATACGCAGTATTTT	TRBV28	TRBJ2-3	.	.
CSAEGSSYNEQFF	TGCAGTGCCGAGGGGAGCTCCTACAATGAGCAGTTCTTC	TRBV20-1	TRBJ2-1	many	.
CASSYGFVLGEQYF	TGTGCCAGCAGCTACGGGTTCGTCTTGGGCGAGCAGTACTTC	TRBV6-4	TRBJ2-7	.	.
CASSFGGLYNEQFF	TGTGCCAGCAGCTTCGGGGGCCTCTACAATGAGCAGTTCTTC	TRBV7-9	TRBJ2-1	few	.
CASSQAPGPSGKLAKNIQYF	TGTGCCAGCAGCCAAGCTCCTGGGCCTAGCGGGAAATTAGCCAAAAACATTCAGTACTTC	TRBV4-2	TRBJ2-4	.	TRBD2
CATTLDRGPGELFF	TGTGCCACCACTCTCGACAGGGGCCCCGGGGAGCTGTTTTTT	TRBV15	TRBJ2-2	.	TRBD1
CASSLWRLKETQYF	TGTGCCAGCAGTTTATGGAGGCTGAAGGAGACCCAGTACTTC	TRBV12-3/TRBV12-4	TRBJ2-5	few	.
CAISGQGGNTIYF	TGTGCCATCAGTGGACAGGGGGGAAACACCATATATTTT	TRBV10-3	TRBJ1-3	few	TRBD1
CASSQGLAHHSYEQYF	TGCGCCAGCAGCCAGGGACTAGCTCATCACTCCTACGAGCAGTACTTC	TRBV4-1	TRBJ2-7	few	TRBD2
CASSLQRGGYNEQFF	TGTGCCAGCAGTTTGCAGCGGGGAGGATACAATGAGCAGTTCTTC	TRBV28	TRBJ2-1	many	TRBD2
CASRNGPGMGTGELFF	TGTGCCAGTCGTAATGGTCCGGGGATGGGCACCGGGGAGCTGTTTTTT	TRBV12-3/TRBV12-4	TRBJ2-2	.	.
CASKSRGNEQFF	TGTGCCAGCAAGTCCAGGGGAAATGAGCAGTTCTTC	TRBV12-3/TRBV12-4	TRBJ2-1	few	.
CASGLAGQPVTDTQYF	TGTGCCAGCGGCTTAGCGGGACAACCAGTTACAGATACGCAGTATTTT	TRBV27	TRBJ2-3	.	TRBD2
CASSQGGDQPQHF	TGTGCCAGCAGCCAAGGAGGAGATCAGCCCCAGCATTTT	TRBV4-2	TRBJ1-5	few	.
CASSFGLAGTYNEQFF	TGTGCCAGCAGTTTCGGACTAGCGGGGACCTACAATGAGCAGTTCTTC	TRBV12-3/TRBV12-4	TRBJ2-1	many	TRBD2
CASSYYSSNDEQFF	TGTGCCAGCAGTTACTACAGTTCTAACGATGAGCAGTTCTTC	TRBV6-5	TRBJ2-1	few	.
CAISPGPDVRTQYF	TGTGCCATCAGCCCTGGGCCCGACGTCCGGACCCAGTACTTC	TRBV5-4	TRBJ2-5	.	.
CASPTDTYEQYF	TGTGCCAGTCCGACAGACACCTACGAGCAGTACTTC	TRBV27	TRBJ2-7	.	.
CATSRDRLRTGYEQFF	TGTGCCACCAGCAGAGATCGACTCCGTACGGGGTACGAGCAGTTCTTC	TRBV15	TRBJ2-1	.	.
CSVEDPGAAPNYGYTF	TGCAGCGTTGAAGATCCTGGGGCGGCCCCTAACTATGGCTACACCTTC	TRBV29-1	TRBJ1-2	few	.
CASSLFGRRNNQPQHF	TGTGCCAGCAGTTTGTTTGGCAGGAGAAACAATCAGCCCCAGCATTTT	TRBV12-3/TRBV12-4	TRBJ1-5	.	.
CSASPRGIAGELFF	TGCAGTGCTAGCCCGCGCGGAATCGCCGGGGAGCTGTTTTTT	TRBV20-1	TRBJ2-2	.	.
CASTSGLTIFAYEQYF	TGTGCCAGCACTTCAGGCCTTACAATATTCGCCTACGAGCAGTACTTC	TRBV28	TRBJ2-7	once	.
CASSIESSYNEQFF	TGTGCCAGTAGTATTGAGAGCTCCTACAATGAGCAGTTCTTC	TRBV19	TRBJ2-1	.	.
CATLPGQTSNEQFF	TGTGCCACCTTGCCGGGACAGACGTCCAATGAGCAGTTCTTC	TRBV6-1	TRBJ2-1	.	TRBD1
CASQYSGIGAFF	TGTGCCAGTCAGTACAGCGGGATTGGGGCTTTCTTT	TRBV30	TRBJ1-1	.	.
CASTRTEETQYF	TGTGCCAGCACCCGGACAGAAGAGACCCAGTACTTC	TRBV12-3/TRBV12-4	TRBJ2-5	.	.
CASSAGTLANTGELFF	TGCGCCAGCAGTGCTGGAACACTTGCGAACACCGGGGAGCTGTTTTTT	TRBV5-1	TRBJ2-2	.	.
CSARDHGGGETQYF	TGCAGTGCTAGAGATCACGGGGGGGGAGAGACCCAGTACTTC	TRBV20-1	TRBJ2-5	.	TRBD2
CAWSQTLVIANKQYF	TGTGCGTGGAGTCAAACTCTAGTTATAGCTAACAAGCAGTACTTC	TRBV30	TRBJ2-7	.	.
CSARDYGTLYSPLHF	TGCAGTGCTAGAGATTATGGGACGCTATATTCACCCCTCCACTTT	TRBV20-1	TRBJ1-6	.	.
CSGERTGGFYEQYF	TGCAGTGGAGAAAGAACAGGGGGATTCTACGAGCAGTACTTC	TRBV20-1	TRBJ2-7	.	TRBD1
CASTLTGGLVGYTF	TGTGCCAGCACCCTAACAGGGGGGCTGGTTGGCTACACCTTC	TRBV7-2	TRBJ1-2	.	TRBD1
CASSTDRGVPEAFF	TGTGCCAGCAGCACAGACAGGGGAGTCCCTGAAGCTTTCTTT	TRBV7-8	TRBJ1-1	many	TRBD1
CASNLAGPYEQYF	TGTGCCAGCAACTTAGCGGGACCCTACGAGCAGTACTTC	TRBV7-8	TRBJ2-7	few	TRBD2